The rows below give T cell receptor beta chains drawn from one sample of a study of blood T cell repertoires in COVID-19. Only in-frame clones appear in the TCRdb table, and some are missing; sequencing was by immunoSEQ multiplex PCR. Among about 150,000 clones listed, 75% to 90% were seen once. Sequences were obtained from peripheral blood. These receptors all stem from a woman between 65 and 79 years old with acute or convalescent COVID-19. The CDR3 runs from the conserved cysteine through the conserved F or W. Each record gives: D gene, clone size, CDR3 length, J gene, V gene, CDR3 DNA, CDR3 protein. The D gene is left open where the match is weak. Rows give clone size only sometimes, using once, few, many, or a class for an expanded clone.

. | . | 14 | TRBJ1-6 | TRBV2 | TGTGCCAGCATGCGGGGGGAGGCAGCTTCACCCCTCCACTTT | CASMRGEAASPLHF
TRBD1 | . | 13 | TRBJ1-2 | TRBV7-9 | TGTGCCAGCAGCTCGACAGGGCTCTATGGCTACACCTTC | CASSSTGLYGYTF
. | . | 13 | TRBJ1-1 | TRBV5-1 | TGCGCCAGCAGAATATCCCAGGGGAGCGAAGCTTTCTTT | CASRISQGSEAFF
TRBD2 | . | 15 | TRBJ2-3 | TRBV19 | TGTGCCAGTAGTACTAGCGGGGGGGGCACAGATACGCAGTATTTT | CASSTSGGGTDTQYF
TRBD1 | . | 16 | TRBJ2-2 | TRBV5-1 | TGCGCCAGCAGCTCGGCAACAGGGGGCGCGCCCGGGGAGCTGTTTTTT | CASSSATGGAPGELFF
TRBD1 | . | 14 | TRBJ1-6 | TRBV28 | TGTGCCAGCACTCCGACAGGGCTTAGGACACCCCTCCACTTT | CASTPTGLRTPLHF
TRBD1 | . | 13 | TRBJ1-2 | TRBV19 | TGTGCCAGTAGGGACGACAGGGGCTATGGCTACACCTTC | CASRDDRGYGYTF
. | . | 14 | TRBJ1-2 | TRBV28 | TGTGCCAGCAGAGAAGCGGGTACTAACTATGGCTACACCTTC | CASREAGTNYGYTF
. | . | 14 | TRBJ1-3 | TRBV29-1 | TGCAGCGCCAAGGACATCAGCTCTGGAAACACCATATATTTT | CSAKDISSGNTIYF
. | . | 15 | TRBJ1-5 | TRBV19 | TGTGCCAGTAGTATAGCAACCTATAGCAATCAGCCCCAGCATTTT | CASSIATYSNQPQHF
. | . | 14 | TRBJ1-1 | TRBV5-5 | TGTGCCAGCAGCGCCAAAACAGGTCTAATGGAAGCTTTCTTT | CASSAKTGLMEAFF
TRBD1 | . | 17 | TRBJ1-5 | TRBV28 | TGTGCCAGCAGTTTATCCGCCGGGACAGGGTTCAATCAGCCCCAGCATTTT | CASSLSAGTGFNQPQHF
TRBD2 | . | 17 | TRBJ2-1 | TRBV5-1 | TGCGCCAGCAGCCTTAATAGCGGGGGGGCTTCTCACAATGAGCAGTTCTTC | CASSLNSGGASHNEQFF
. | . | 15 | TRBJ1-2 | TRBV18 | TGTGCCAGCTCACCTCCTGACAGGCCTAACTATGGCTACACCTTC | CASSPPDRPNYGYTF
. | few | 14 | TRBJ2-1 | TRBV6-5 | TGTGCCGCGCGCCGGGCGGGGCTGGACAATGAGCAGTTCTTC | CAARRAGLDNEQFF
TRBD1 | . | 15 | TRBJ1-1 | TRBV27 | TGTGCCAGCAGTTCCGAGGGGGACAGGGGTGGTGAAGCTTTCTTT | CASSSEGDRGGEAFF
TRBD2 | . | 15 | TRBJ2-3 | TRBV6-5 | TGTGCCAGCATCCCAATAGCGGGGGGGTCAGATACGCAGTATTTT | CASIPIAGGSDTQYF
. | . | 15 | TRBJ1-3 | TRBV7-3 | TGTGCCAGCAGCTCGTCGACAGAGTCTGGAAACACCATATATTTT | CASSSSTESGNTIYF
. | few | 13 | TRBJ1-2 | TRBV4-1 | TGCGCCAGCAGCCAGGGTGGAGGCTATGGCTACACCTTC | CASSQGGGYGYTF
TRBD1 | . | 13 | TRBJ2-3 | TRBV6-5 | TGTGCCGGGGGACAGGGTAACCCAGATACGCAGTATTTT | CAGGQGNPDTQYF
TRBD1 | . | 14 | TRBJ1-2 | TRBV5-1 | TGCGCCAGCAGTCGTAGGACAGGGGGTGATGGCTACACCTTC | CASSRRTGGDGYTF
. | . | 16 | TRBJ1-3 | TRBV10-1 | TGCGCCAGCCCAATTCTCCCAGAGGCGGGGCGGCGGACCATATATTTT | CASPILPEAGRRTIYF
TRBD1 | . | 14 | TRBJ1-6 | TRBV2 | TGTGCCAGCAAACCGACAGGGGATAATTCACCCCTCCACTTT | CASKPTGDNSPLHF
TRBD1 | . | 15 | TRBJ1-5 | TRBV7-8 | TGTGCCAGCAGCCCTGAGGCAGGGGGAAATCAGCCCCAGCATTTT | CASSPEAGGNQPQHF
TRBD2 | . | 16 | TRBJ2-2 | TRBV7-9 | TGTGCCAGCAGCTTAGTCCAAGCGGGGGGGTCCCGGGAGCTGTTTTTT | CASSLVQAGGSRELFF
. | . | 16 | TRBJ1-5 | TRBV19 | TGTGCCAGTAGTATTCGCGGGACGGTTAGCAATCAGCCCCAGCATTTT | CASSIRGTVSNQPQHF
. | . | 15 | TRBJ2-2 | TRBV19 | TGTGCCACCGAAAGAGGGGGGGCTGGAACCGGGGAGCTGTTTTTT | CATERGGAGTGELFF
TRBD2 | . | 19 | TRBJ2-1 | TRBV6-2/TRBV6-3 | TGTGCCAGCAGTTGGAGGCCGGGACTAGCGCCCTTAGGAGCCAATGAGCAGTTCTTC | CASSWRPGLAPLGANEQFF
. | once | 12 | TRBJ1-5 | TRBV7-2 | TGTGCCAGCAGCCCCGACACTCAGCCCCAGCATTTT | CASSPDTQPQHF
. | . | 14 | TRBJ2-3 | TRBV7-3 | TGTGCCAGCAGCTTGGACAGTTTCACAGATACGCAGTATTTT | CASSLDSFTDTQYF